The 4 T cell receptor beta chains listed next were all sequenced from one sample in a study of radiotherapy plus CTLA-4 blockade in lung cancer. This table comes from immunoSEQ multiplex PCR, and its TCRdb copy is limited to in-frame clones, with some not included. The sample shows roughly 120,000 clones, roughly 80% of them seen only once. The sequenced sample was peripheral blood, obtained from a patient treated with radiotherapy plus ipilimumab. These receptors were collected from a human donor with non-small cell lung cancer who had a partial response to radiotherapy plus ipilimumab.

This chain uses TRBV28 with TRBJ1-6, with D uncertain. Trimming removed 4 bases at V and 0 bases at J, with 13 bases between. Germline loops: CDR1 MDHEN, CDR2 SYDVKM. This CDR3 is built from 17 residues. The CDR3 DNA is TGTGCCAGCAGTTCCTCTGACCGGAGCTCCTATAATTCACCCCTCCACTTT. This codes for CASSSSDRSSYNSPLHF.

The V call is TRBV9, the J call TRBJ1-3, with TRBD1 as a possible D gene (5 bases). Germline-derived CDR1 and CDR2 are SGDLS and YYNGEE. This CDR3 contains 16 residues. Trimming took off 3 bases at V and 0 bases at J, with 13 bases between the two ends. CDR3 sequence: CASSDTGPISGNTIYF. The CDR3 nucleotides read TGTGCCAGCAGCGATACAGGCCCTATCTCTGGAAACACCATATATTTT.

This clone was counted between two and nine times. The chain recombines TRBV13 with TRBJ1-2; D remains ambiguous. V lost 2 bases, J lost 0 bases, and 10 bases lay in between. Germline V lookup: CDR1 PRHDT, CDR2 FYEKMQ (reference sequence). This CDR3 is 15 amino acids long. CDR3 nucleotides: TGTGCCAGCAGCTTACCCGGGAGACCTAACTATGGCTACACCTTC. Its translation: CASSLPGRPNYGYTF.

The chain uses TRBV18 and TRBJ1-1; D remains ambiguous. This CDR3 is built from 13 residues. CDR1 and CDR2 from the germline V gene are KGHSH and LQKENI. The V gene lost 4 bases and the J gene lost 1 base, with 7 bases spanning the gap. The CDR3 bases are TGTGCCAGCTCACGCGGCCAGAACACTGAAGCTTTCTTT. Protein product: CASSRGQNTEAFF.